Below are 26 T cell receptor beta chains sequenced from a single sample in a study of T-cell reconstitution after alpha-beta-depleted transplantation in children. Unique molecular identifiers were incorporated into the prepared TCRbeta library. TCRdb recomputed calls from the PCR reads with MiXCR, one row per CDR3 protein. Of hundreds of thousands of distinct CDR3 sequences listed, approximately 12% were seen once; the top ten hold around 6%. Sequenced material: PBMCs from the stem cell graft donor, taken from the stem cell graft. Source of these receptors: a human donor who donated a stem cell graft to a child with combined immunodeficiency.

This clonotype was found a few times. The V and J genes are TRBV10-3 and TRBJ1-6; D uncertain. The germline V and J ends were trimmed by 0 bases and 13 bases, with 7 bases remaining between them. CDR3 length: 12 residues. Germline CDR1 and CDR2: ENHRY and SYGVKD. The CDR3 loop reads CAISESEAPLHF. In DNA, the CDR3 is TGTGCCATCAGTGAGTCTGAGGCGCCCCTCCACTTT.

This clonotype was counted between two and nine times. The V gene is TRBV24-1, the J gene TRBJ2-1; unclear D gene. CDR3 size: 16 residues. With 5 bases removed from V and 3 bases from J, the gap between germline ends came to 16 bases. CDR1 and CDR2 (germline): KGHDR, SFDVKD. CDR3: CATSVGRSHLYNEQFF. DNA for the CDR3: TGTGCCACCAGTGTGGGCAGGTCCCACCTCTACAATGAGCAGTTCTTC.

The table lists this clonotype with many counts. This chain joins TRBV4-1 and TRBJ1-4; D is perhaps TRBD1 (5 bases). The CDR3 covers 18 residues. Germline assignment: CDR1 MGHRA and CDR2 YSYEKL. Trimming removed 4 bases at V and 5 bases at J, with 23 bases between. The CDR3 spells CASSPTFDAGTANEKLFF. CDR3 sequence (DNA): TGCGCCAGCAGCCCTACTTTTGATGCCGGGACGGCAAATGAAAAACTGTTTTTT.

The rearrangement joins TRBV6-5 to TRBJ2-2; D perhaps matches TRBD1 (5 bases). The CDR3 runs to 15 residues. CDR1 MNHEY and CDR2 SVGAGI come from the germline V gene. V was shortened by 2 bases and J by 1 base, with 8 bases between the two germline ends. This CDR3 reads CASSYGAENTGELFF. CDR3 nucleotide sequence: TGTGCCAGCAGTTACGGGGCGGAGAACACCGGGGAGCTGTTTTTT.

This clonotype was counted at least ten times. The chain is built from TRBV5-1 and TRBJ2-7; D is possibly TRBD1 (5 bases). This CDR3 comprises 13 residues. Trimming removed 4 bases from V and 7 bases from J, with 15 bases in between. Germline V gene lookup returns CDR1 SGHRS and CDR2 YFSETQ. The CDR3: CASSLTATKEQYF. The CDR3, as DNA: TGCGCCAGCAGCCTGACAGCCACTAAGGAGCAGTACTTC.

This clonotype has more than one count but fewer than ten. Possible read error: a much larger clone is one base away. The chain combines TRBV3-1 with TRBJ1-1; D uncertain. Germline lookup yields CDR1 LGHDT and CDR2 YNNKEL (reference sequence). The CDR3 covers 13 residues. Trimming took off 0 bases at V and 13 bases at J, with 15 bases between the two ends. CDR3 in amino acids: CASSQDRGRTVFF. CDR3 DNA: TGTGCCAGCAGCCAAGACCGCGGCCGTACGGTTTTCTTT.

A few counts support this clonotype. The rearrangement uses TRBV27 and TRBJ1-2; 10 bases are shared with TRBD1. The CDR3 consists of 15 residues. The J segment lost 4 bases and the V segment lost 3 bases, leaving 5 bases of the junction unmatched. CDR1 is MNHEY, CDR2 SMNVEV, per germline (reference sequence). CDR3 nucleotide sequence: TGTGCCAGCAGTTTGGGACAGGGGAGAACCTATGGCTACACCTTC. It specifies CASSLGQGRTYGYTF.

In its sample, this clonotype was seen a few times. The rearrangement joins TRBV24-1 to TRBJ2-3; D is uncertain. The V gene's germline CDR1 is KGHDR and CDR2 SFDVKD. The CDR3 runs 16 residues. Trimming shortened V by 2 bases and J by 5 bases, and 16 bases separated the two germline ends. DNA of the CDR3: TGTGCCACCAGTGATTACTCAAATGATGGGCGAGATACGCAGTATTTT. This gives the protein CATSDYSNDGRDTQYF.

The V call is TRBV10-3, the J call TRBJ1-2; D call uncertain. Germline CDR1 and CDR2: ENHRY and SYGVKD. There are 11 residues in the CDR3. Trimming cost V 10 bases and J 2 bases, with 8 bases left between them. In nucleotides, the CDR3 is TGTGCCACCGGAGGAAACTATGGCTACACCTTC. Residues: CATGGNYGYTF.

This clonotype was recorded at least ten times. The J gene is TRBJ1-6, the V gene TRBV29-1; the match to TRBD1 covers 7 bases. The V segment lost 7 bases and the J segment 8 bases; nucleotides outside the gene matches: 5. Germline CDR1 and CDR2: SQVTM and ANQGSEA. The CDR3 runs 12 residues. The CDR3 reads CSARQGDSPLHF. In nucleotides, the CDR3 is TGCAGCGCTCGACAGGGTGATTCACCCCTCCACTTT.

In its sample, this clonotype was seen a few times. The chain carries TRBV9 and TRBJ2-5; 7 nucleotides line up with TRBD1. CDR3 length: 14 amino acids. The germline V gene encodes CDR1 SGDLS and CDR2 YYNGEE. The trim removed 4 bases at V and 0 bases at J, leaving 3 bases unmatched. Written as DNA, the CDR3 is TGTGCCAGCAGCAAACAGGGGAACCAAGAGACCCAGTACTTC. Translated, it gives CASSKQGNQETQYF.

The genes are TRBV9 and TRBJ2-7; D is ambiguous. Germline V lookup: CDR1 SGDLS, CDR2 YYNGEE. The CDR3 consists of 14 residues. The V end lost 0 bases, the J end lost 3 bases, and 10 bases lay between the germline ends. DNA for the CDR3: TGTGCCAGCAGCGTAGAGGAGTCCTTCTACGAGCAGTACTTC. Its protein product is CASSVEESFYEQYF.

This clonotype was recorded at least ten times. The V call is TRBV12-3 or TRBV12-4, the J call TRBJ2-1; TRBD1 might be the D (5 bases). The CDR3 is 12 amino acids. Between the trimmed V and J ends, which lost 2 bases and 10 bases, there was a span of 9 bases. The CDR3 DNA sequence: TGTGCCAGCAGTTTAAGGGGAAGGGAGCAGTTCTTC. This sequence encodes CASSLRGREQFF.

The sample holds a few counts of this clonotype. Here the CDR3 DNA reads TGTGCCAGCAGCGTAGGCAGAGGGAGAGACGAGCAGTACTTC. Translated, it gives CASSVGRGRDEQYF. This chain uses TRBV9 with TRBJ2-7; possible D gene TRBD2, 5 bases. CDR1 is SGDLS and CDR2 is YYNGEE in the germline V gene. CDR3 size: 14 residues. Trimming pared 0 bases from V and 5 bases from J, leaving 12 bases between.

This rearrangement joins TRBV30 to TRBJ2-5, with 8 bases aligning to TRBD2. The CDR3 has 12 amino acids. CDR1 and CDR2 from the germline V gene are GTSNPN and SVGIG (reference sequence). Germline trimming cut 8 bases from V and 5 bases from J; bases unmatched to any gene: 7. Here the CDR3 reads CAGGGPGETQYF. As DNA, the CDR3 is TGTGCCGGCGGGGGGCCGGGGGAGACCCAGTACTTC.

This clonotype showed up many times. The J gene is TRBJ1-1, the V gene TRBV5-6; a weak D match, TRBD1 (5 bases). V lost 0 bases and J lost 5, with 11 bases in between. The CDR3 covers 14 residues. The germline V gene has CDR1 SGHDT and CDR2 YYEEEE. The CDR3 DNA follows: TGTGCCAGCAGCTTGGAAAGGGGTGGAACTGAAGCTTTCTTT. This translates into CASSLERGGTEAFF.

The table lists this clonotype with a few counts. The chain joins TRBV7-9 to TRBJ2-7; D remains unclear. This CDR3 region has 14 residues. Germline lookup yields CDR1 SEHNR and CDR2 FQNEAQ (reference sequence). The V end was cut by 4 bases, the J end by 2 bases, with 12 bases between. The chain's CDR3 is CASSSSGPAYEQYF. CDR3 nucleotides: TGTGCCAGCAGCTCGTCAGGCCCGGCCTACGAGCAGTACTTC.

This chain joins TRBV6-1 and TRBJ2-2; D ambiguous. Germline-derived CDR1 and CDR2 are MNHNS and SASEGT. Trimming stripped 7 bases from V and 7 bases from J, with 16 bases between. The CDR3 contains 14 residues. As DNA, the CDR3 is TGTGCCAGCACCCACGGCCCGAAAGGCGGGGAGCTGTTTTTT. Encoded protein: CASTHGPKGGELFF.

The genes are TRBV12-3 or TRBV12-4 and TRBJ2-1, with TRBD2 identical over 11 bases. The CDR3 covers 16 residues. The junction had 8 bases not matched to a gene; V was cut back by 6 bases and J by 4 bases. The CDR3: CASSLRLAGSYNEQFF. Written as DNA, the CDR3 is TGTGCCAGCAGCCTAAGACTAGCGGGGTCATACAATGAGCAGTTCTTC.

The rearrangement joins TRBV11-2 to TRBJ2-1; 9 bases align to TRBD2. Germline V gives CDR1 SGHAT, CDR2 FQNNGV. Losses at the gene ends were 1 base for V and 7 bases for J; bases not matched to a gene: 5. The CDR3 has 15 residues. The CDR3 DNA reads TGTGCCAGCAGCTTAGGAGCGGGAGGCCTGAATGAGCAGTTCTTC. Protein product: CASSLGAGGLNEQFF.

This clonotype was counted at least ten times. This chain connects TRBV29-1 to TRBJ2-2, with a weak D call TRBD1 (6 bases). The V and J ends lost 5 bases and 4 bases respectively, with 20 bases between them. This CDR3 has 16 amino acids. Germline lookup yields CDR1 SQVTM and CDR2 ANQGSEA. The CDR3 region has the DNA TGCAGCGTTATTCCCGCCAACAGGGCACCCACCGGGGAGCTGTTTTTT. This translates into CSVIPANRAPTGELFF.

The table lists this clonotype with many counts. This rearrangement joins TRBV20-1 to TRBJ2-1, with a weak D call TRBD2 (5 bases). Trimming took off 2 bases at V and 0 bases at J, with 8 bases between the two ends. CDR1 and CDR2 (germline): DFQATT, SNEGSKA (reference sequence). The CDR3 length is 14 residues. CDR3 in amino acids: CSARQRSSYNEQFF. The CDR3 DNA sequence: TGCAGTGCTAGACAGCGGAGCTCCTACAATGAGCAGTTCTTC.

This clonotype was counted only a few times. This chain connects TRBV20-1 to TRBJ2-5; TRBD2 matches at 10 bases. The V gene end was trimmed by 4 bases and the J gene end by 5 bases; junction bases not matched to a gene: 16. This CDR3 has 17 amino acids. In germline, CDR1 is DFQATT, CDR2 SNEGSKA (reference sequence). The CDR3 region has the DNA TGCAGTGCTATGGGCAGTGAAGCTAGCGGGAGCTGGGAGACCCAGTACTTC. It is translated as CSAMGSEASGSWETQYF.

This clonotype has a count of ten or more. The chain carries TRBV29-1 and TRBJ1-1; possible D gene TRBD1, 5 bases. Germline-derived CDR1 and CDR2 are SQVTM and ANQGSEA. The CDR3 extends over 13 amino acids. Deletions cut 6 bases from V and 0 bases from J, with 11 bases between. DNA of the CDR3: TGCAGCGTGGCGGGGACCATGAACACTGAAGCTTTCTTT. The encoded protein is CSVAGTMNTEAFF.

The V call is TRBV12-3 or TRBV12-4, the J call TRBJ2-4; 9 bases fit TRBD2. Losses at the gene ends were 3 bases for V and 0 bases for J; bases not matched to a gene: 12. The length of the CDR3 is 19 residues. The CDR3 coding sequence is TGTGCCAGCAGTTTGGCCCTAGCGGGATTTCCTATAGCCAAAAACATTCAGTACTTC. Amino acid sequence: CASSLALAGFPIAKNIQYF.

The J gene is TRBJ2-1, the V gene TRBV27, with 11 positions matching TRBD2. Germline loops: CDR1 MNHEY, CDR2 SMNVEV (reference sequence). With 6 bases clipped from V and 9 bases from J, the junction kept 10 bases outside the gene matches. This CDR3 region has 15 residues. CDR3 in DNA: TGTGCCAGCAGCCCCGTCGGGCTAGCGGGGGGTGAGCAGTTCTTC. Protein: CASSPVGLAGGEQFF.